This T cell receptor beta chain was found in a study of T cell changes during pregnancy in multiple sclerosis. V lost 6 bases to trimming and J lost 7 bases; unmatched junction nucleotides: 10. CDR3 size: 16 residues. CDR1 LNHDA and CDR2 SQIVND come from the germline V gene (reference sequence). This table comes from immunoSEQ multiplex PCR, and its TCRdb copy is limited to in-frame clones, with some not included. Of more than 65,000 clones in the sample, more than 90% are singletons; the top ten hold 0.85% to 1.3%. The starting material was peripheral blood, obtained in the second trimester of pregnancy. The receptor comes from a female donor with multiple sclerosis, enrolled in a pregnancy study. This sequence joins TRBV19 and TRBJ2-2; 11 positions agree with TRBD2. The CDR3 loop reads CASRELAGVPDGELFF. In nucleotides, the CDR3 is TGTGCCAGTAGGGAACTAGCGGGAGTCCCGGACGGGGAGCTGTTTTTT.